This TCR beta chain appears in the sequencing data of a study of T-cell memory formation after mild COVID-19 (dated by TCRdb to about 2021). For the study in its entirety: TCR sequence clusters from the two donors were found to be largely donor specific. In a couple of donors, T-cell clones that expanded and contracted after mild COVID-19 were followed by sequencing TCRalpha and TCRbeta repertoires longitudinally. Two young, previously healthy adult volunteers, one female and one male, were included in the cohort. Results the study describes overall, beyond this receptor: Some responding clones were detected in pre-infection memory, which suggested that pre-existing cross-reactive memory T cells had joined the SARS-CoV-2 response. Whether the second-wave clones peaking on day 37 were SARS-CoV-2 specific was not confirmed. Clones contracting from day 15 to 85 had balanced CD4/CD8 phenotypes, while a second wave expanding from day 15 to 37 was biased towards CD4+. The study covered only a couple of mild cases, and larger cohorts including severe cases with pre-infection samples were considered necessary. Contracting CD4+ clones appeared mostly in the CM and EM memory subsets, whereas CD8+ clones were enriched in EMRA.

Ten or more counts support this clonotype. Its specific antigen is unknown. No much larger clonotype is one base removed from it; base qualities were not supplied. The instrument was an Illumina NovaSeq 6000. cDNA libraries for TCRalpha and TCRbeta were prepared by 5'RACE using constant-segment primers, with sample barcodes and unique molecular identifiers added. Trizol reagent was used to extract RNA from every sample. Libraries were amplified in two PCR steps, with a second sample barcode and Illumina TruSeq adapters added in the second step. The libraries were sequenced on an Illumina NovaSeq using 2 x 150 bp paired-end reads. On the study's bioinformatics: Demultiplexing of reads and collapsing into UMI-guided consensus sequences were performed with migec v1.2.7. Using mixcr v2.1.11, UMI consensuses were aligned to TRA and TRB V and J templates and then assembled into clonotypes. Expanded or contracted clonotypes were those called significant by both edgeR and NoisET, with noise models trained on biological replicates. For edgeR calls, the thresholds were a false discovery rate-adjusted p below 0.01 and a log2 fold-change of 1. PCA with hierarchical clustering of max-normalized trajectories of the 1000 most abundant clonotypes was used as exploratory dynamics analysis. The CD4 or CD8 phenotype of responding clones was assigned using the separately sequenced CD4+ and CD8+ repertoires. TCRdb reworked the public reads: Q25 trimming with fastp, MiXCR clone assembly, productive beta chains retained. Each entry merges the rows of one CDR3 protein and shows their most common DNA and genes. The V and J calls here are based on TCRdb, not the publication. The sample profile shows under 450,000 distinct CDR3 sequences; around an eighth of them were found once. The ten largest clones take up about 22% of the sample.

CDR1 and CDR2, looked up from the germline V gene, are SGHVS and FNYEAQ. The cysteine opens and the phenylalanine closes a CDR3 of 15 amino acids. The sequence is cut down to CDR3 DNA, 45 bases in frame from base 1. V sheds 4 bases and J sheds 5 bases, leaving 15 bases between their ends. Ficoll-Paque density gradient centrifugation was used to isolate PBMCs. The V and J genes are TRBV7-6 and TRBJ2-1, with the identity of the D gene unclear. The specimen was PBMCs or a T cell subset sorted from them (not recorded which). This sequence was found in a man between 18 and 35 years old who had mild COVID-19 (a few samples of this study predate the infection). The sample titles of this study are shuffled in the database, so cell type and time point are left out; the donor was told from shared clones. Read as DNA, the sequence is TGTGCCAGCAGCTCCTTAACCCCGTTAGACAATGAGCAGTTCTTC. This gives the protein CASSSLTPLDNEQFF.